Shown below are 5 T cell receptor beta chains from a single sample sequenced in a study of T cell responses to AZD1222 COVID-19 vaccine. The protocol was immunoSEQ multiplex PCR, while the TCRdb copy is restricted to in-frame clones and leaves out a portion. The sample lists about 150,000 clones; almost 85% were seen once. This specimen consisted of peripheral blood, obtained 28 days after the second dose of the MenACWY control vaccine. These receptors were taken from an adult who received the MenACWY meningococcal vaccine as a control.

This chain links TRBV19 with TRBJ1-6; 7 nucleotides align to TRBD1. Germline CDR1 is LNHDA and CDR2 is SQIVND (reference sequence). The CDR3 is made up of 15 amino acids. V was clipped by 2 bases and J by 6 bases; unmatched bases: 4. CDR3 amino acids: CASSISGTVNSPLHF. CDR3 nucleotides: TGTGCCAGTAGTATATCGGGGACAGTTAATTCACCCCTCCACTTT. Using reference TRBV19 and TRBJ1-6 for the parts outside the CDR3, the full variable domain is DGGITQSPKYLFRKEGQNVTLSCEQNLNHDAMYWYRQDPGQGLRLIYYSQIVNDFQKGDIAEGYSVSREKKESFPLTVTSAQKNPTAFYLCASSISGTVNSPLHFGNGTRLTVT.

The gene calls are TRBV28 and TRBJ1-1; unclear D gene. The CDR3 has 15 residues. The germline V gene has CDR1 MDHEN and CDR2 SYDVKM. Between the trimmed V and J ends, which lost 5 bases and 5 bases, there was a span of 18 bases. The CDR3 nucleotides read TGTGCCAGCAGTCCGGGGTCCGAAGGGAGGACTGAAGCTTTCTTT. It specifies CASSPGSEGRTEAFF.

The chain is built from TRBV5-4 and TRBJ2-3; 7 bases align to TRBD1. The trim removed 4 bases at V and 0 bases at J, leaving 8 bases unmatched. The length of the CDR3 is 16 residues. The germline CDR1 and CDR2 sequences are SGHNT and YYREEE (reference sequence). The CDR3 protein is CASSTLTGTSTDTQYF. CDR3 DNA sequence: TGTGCCAGCAGCACTCTGACAGGGACGAGCACAGATACGCAGTATTTT.

The chain has TRBV25-1 and TRBJ2-7, with D possibly TRBD1 on 7 matching bases. Trimming cost V 0 bases and J 7 bases, with 13 bases left between them. The length of the CDR3 is 14 residues. Germline values: CDR1 MGHDK, CDR2 SYGVNS. Here the CDR3 DNA reads TGTGCCAGCAGTGAATATCAACAGGGGAGGGAGCAGTACTTC. Protein: CASSEYQQGREQYF.

The chain uses TRBV3-1 (or the pseudogene TRBV3-2) and TRBJ1-1, with a weak D call TRBD1 (5 bases). Germline CDR1 is LGHDT and CDR2 is YNNKEL (reference sequence). This CDR3 is 13 amino acids long. Trimming pared 9 bases from V and 7 bases from J, leaving 18 bases between. Here the CDR3 DNA reads TGTGCCAGTCTATTCGGGGGGGATGGTGAAGCTTTCTTT. Protein: CASLFGGDGEAFF.